Here is one TCR beta chain with its context. CDR3 length: 14 residues. Germline-derived CDR1 and CDR2 are GTSNPN and SVGIG (reference sequence). Germline trimming cut 3 bases from V and 4 bases from J; bases unmatched to any gene: 5. The source of the sample is a study of blood T cell repertoires in COVID-19. Study details: Material from acute and convalescent COVID-19 was sourced from the United States, Italy and Spain. Sources were T cells, B-cell-depleted T cells, or PBMCs; the material itself was cDNA or gDNA.

Authors' processing steps: Estimates of nucleated cell counts were drawn from the amplification of reference gene primers. TCRdb keeps only in-frame clones here, not all; method: immunoSEQ multiplex PCR. V, J and clone size reflect that table, while D and trimming were determined from the DNA. This sample has over 90,000 clones, with around 90% found just once. Sequencing was performed on peripheral blood. This receptor was obtained from an older woman with acute or convalescent COVID-19. The rearrangement joins TRBV30 to TRBJ2-7; TRBD1 matches at 11 bases. CDR3: CAWSGDRGKYEQYF. In DNA, the CDR3 is TGTGCCTGGAGCGGGGACAGGGGGAAGTACGAGCAGTACTTC.